Shown below are 15 T cell receptor beta chains from a single sample sequenced in a study of T cells after yellow fever vaccination (dated by TCRdb to about 2019). Reading the label with the study, this specimen's treatment or condition is: live attenuated yellow fever vaccine strain. The library was obtained by 5' RACE. Sequencer: Illumina HiSeq 2500. The raw public reads went through TCRdb reprocessing: fastp at Q25, MiXCR clone calling, in-frame beta chains kept. Each record represents a unique CDR3 protein, reported with the most common genes and DNA among its rows. The sample contains about 220,000 distinct CDR3 sequences, 6.5% to 7.5% of them found a single time. The ten most abundant clones make up around 1.1% of the sample. The sample in question was CD4+ T cells sorted from PBMCs, obtained on the day of the yellow fever booster vaccination. These receptors were obtained from a man aged 25 to 40 who received the YFV17D yellow fever vaccine.

V and J are TRBV5-1 and TRBJ1-1, with TRBD1 identical over 8 bases. The V segment lost 4 bases and the J segment 5 bases; nucleotides outside the gene matches: 10. This CDR3 has 15 residues. Germline V gives CDR1 SGHRS, CDR2 YFSETQ. In DNA, the CDR3 is TGCGCCAGCAGCGCTTCGGGACAGGTTTCGACTGAAGCTTTCTTT. Translation: CASSASGQVSTEAFF.

This clonotype was detected many times. The J gene is TRBJ2-5, the V gene TRBV5-1; the match to TRBD1 covers 9 bases. The length of the CDR3 is 14 residues. Losses at the gene ends were 4 bases for V and 5 bases for J; bases not matched to a gene: 6. CDR1 and CDR2 (germline): SGHRS, YFSETQ. For the CDR3, the DNA is TGCGCCAGCAGCATAGGCGGGACAGGGGAGACCCAGTACTTC. Residues: CASSIGGTGETQYF. Full variable domain (missing parts from reference TRBV5-1 and TRBJ2-5): KAGVTQTPRYLIKTRGQQVTLSCSPISGHRSVSWYQQTPGQGLQFLFEYFSETQRNKGNFPGRFSGRQFSNSRSEMNVSTLELGDSALYLCASSIGGTGETQYFGPGTRLLVL.

A remark on this clonotype: A read error may explain this, as a much larger clone is one base away. This sequence joins TRBV12-3 or TRBV12-4 and TRBJ2-1; D gene unclear. CDR3 size: 12 residues. The CDR3 sequence: CACSFNYNEQFF. The CDR3 DNA reads TGTGCCTGCAGTTTTAATTACAATGAGCAGTTCTTC.

This clonotype was counted only a few times. The chain recombines TRBV5-1 with TRBJ2-1; 13 bases align to TRBD2. CDR3 length: 18 amino acids. CDR1 and CDR2 (germline): SGHRS, YFSETQ. The V and J ends lost 0 bases and 3 bases, in that order; junction bases with no gene match: 6. CDR3 sequence: CASSLELAGGYNYNEQFF. CDR3 in DNA: TGCGCCAGCAGCTTGGAACTAGCGGGAGGGTATAACTACAATGAGCAGTTCTTC.

This chain connects TRBV20-1 to TRBJ2-7, with 7 bases that match TRBD1. J was trimmed by 1 base and V by 8 bases; bases with no gene match: 8. This CDR3 is 13 amino acids long. The germline CDR1 and CDR2 sequences are DFQATT and SNEGSKA (reference sequence). Here the CDR3 DNA reads TGCAGTCCACGGACAGGACGTTCCTACGAGCAGTACTTC. The encoded protein is CSPRTGRSYEQYF.

The chain combines TRBV27 with TRBJ2-7; 8 nucleotides align to TRBD1. Per the germline V gene, CDR1 is MNHEY and CDR2 is SMNVEV (reference sequence). The CDR3 has 13 residues. V trimming: 6 bases; J trimming: 1 base; junction bases outside the gene matches: 2. The CDR3 region has the DNA TGTGCCAGCAGATACAGGGGGTCCTACGAGCAGTACTTC. Encoded protein: CASRYRGSYEQYF.

This clonotype was picked up many times. The chain joins TRBV7-9 to TRBJ2-1; 10 nucleotides match TRBD2. V dropped 1 base and J dropped 8; count of bases not matched to a gene: 5. The CDR3 extends over 15 amino acids. The V gene's germline CDR1 is SEHNR and CDR2 FQNEAQ (reference sequence). The CDR3 nucleotides read TGTGCCAGCAGCTTAGGTCTAGCGGGAGCATATGAGCAGTTCTTC. Protein sequence: CASSLGLAGAYEQFF.

This clonotype showed up many times. The rearrangement uses TRBV5-1 and TRBJ1-1; D perhaps matches TRBD1 (5 bases). The germline V gene has CDR1 SGHRS and CDR2 YFSETQ. Trimming took 4 bases from V and 5 from J, leaving 15 bases between them. The CDR3 extends over 14 amino acids. As DNA, the CDR3 is TGCGCCAGCAGCCCGGGGGGTAGTCGAACTGAAGCTTTCTTT. Translated, it gives CASSPGGSRTEAFF. Based on the CDR3 plus reference TRBV5-1 and TRBJ1-1, the full variable domain is KAGVTQTPRYLIKTRGQQVTLSCSPISGHRSVSWYQQTPGQGLQFLFEYFSETQRNKGNFPGRFSGRQFSNSRSEMNVSTLELGDSALYLCASSPGGSRTEAFFGQGTRLTVV.

This clonotype was recorded a few times. The chain links TRBV29-1 to TRBJ2-7; the D gene is possibly TRBD2 (6 bases). Trimming cost V 7 bases and J 2 bases, with 18 bases left between them. Germline assignment: CDR1 SQVTM and CDR2 ANQGSEA. This CDR3 region has 14 residues. The CDR3 DNA sequence: TGCAGCGCAGCGCCGTCTAGCGATGCCTACGAGCAGTACTTC. This gives the protein CSAAPSSDAYEQYF.

Many counts were recorded for this clonotype. V gene TRBV15 combines with J gene TRBJ2-7, with unresolved D. V was pared by 5 bases and J by 1 base, with 12 bases between. The CDR3 is 14 amino acids. Germline V lookup: CDR1 LNHNV, CDR2 YYDKDF (reference sequence). CDR3: CATSRGTDSYEQYF. CDR3 nucleotides: TGTGCCACCAGCCGCGGCACGGATTCCTACGAGCAGTACTTC.

This clonotype was recorded a few times. The rearrangement uses TRBV5-4 and TRBJ2-1; 9 nucleotides match TRBD2. Germline CDR1 is SGHNT and CDR2 is YYREEE (reference sequence). Trimming took 4 bases from V and 5 from J; bases not matched to a gene: 7. The CDR3 contains 15 residues. The CDR3 nucleotides are TGTGCCAGCAGCCCCCGGACTAGCGCCGACAATGAGCAGTTCTTC. This encodes CASSPRTSADNEQFF.

V usage is TRBV5-6 and J usage is TRBJ2-7; 8 bases match TRBD1. The CDR3 has 16 residues. The V gene end was trimmed by 1 base and the J gene end by 0 bases; junction bases not matched to a gene: 6. Germline loops: CDR1 SGHDT, CDR2 YYEEEE. CDR3: CASSLWRTGLSYEQYF. In nucleotides, the CDR3 is TGTGCCAGCAGCTTGTGGAGGACAGGGCTCTCCTACGAGCAGTACTTC.

At least ten counts were recorded for this clonotype. This chain connects TRBV20-1 to TRBJ2-3; no firm D call. The V gene's germline CDR1 is DFQATT and CDR2 SNEGSKA (reference sequence). This CDR3 is built from 15 residues. V was cut by 2 bases and J by 4 bases, with 16 bases left in between. The CDR3 nucleotides read TGCAGTGCTAGACAAATAGAGGTACCACCAGATACGCAGTATTTT. Translating gives CSARQIEVPPDTQYF.

This clonotype has ten or more counts. The CDR3 bases are TGTGCCAGCAAGGCGGGTTACGCCGGGGAGCTGTTTTTT. Its protein is CASKAGYAGELFF. This chain joins TRBV11-2 and TRBJ2-2; D may be TRBD2 (5 bases). Germline CDR1 and CDR2: SGHAT and FQNNGV. The CDR3 runs to 13 residues. V was pared by 7 bases and J by 6 bases, with 12 bases between.

This clonotype was seen ten or more times. The chain uses TRBV5-1 and TRBJ1-1, with D tentatively TRBD1 (5 bases). CDR3 length equals 14 residues. Germline V gene data show CDR1 as SGHRS and CDR2 as YFSETQ. V dropped 0 bases and J dropped 5 bases, with 11 bases sitting between them. This chain's CDR3 is CASSLDGADTEAFF. The CDR3 DNA reads TGCGCCAGCAGCTTGGATGGGGCGGATACTGAAGCTTTCTTT.